This T cell receptor (beta chain) was identified in a study of T cells in Graves' hyperthyroidism and ophthalmopathy. Study information: Blood was drawn when the patient was first diagnosed and still untreated.

This clonotype was counted at least ten times. Researchers took RNA transcripts and amplified the TCR beta CDR3 regions from them. With the HTBI primer set, the TCR CDR3 went through a first round of RT-PCR. In TCRdb, the multiplex PCR reads were re-called with MiXCR into one record per CDR3 protein. This table has fewer than 350,000 distinct CDR3 sequences, around 13% appearing once. Each patient was aged 18 to 65 and had newly diagnosed hyperthyroidism of under 2 months' duration. The sample consisted of blood. This sequence was found in a middle-aged woman with Graves' hyperthyroidism.

The CDR3 region has the DNA TGCAGTGCTAGAGTCGGGGGGGAGGCTGAGCAGTTCTTC. This sequence encodes CSARVGGEAEQFF. The V and J genes are TRBV20-1 and TRBJ2-1; 8 bases fit TRBD2. Trimming cost V 1 base and J 9 bases; bases outside gene matches: 5. The CDR3 sequence is 13 residues long. Germline-derived CDR1 and CDR2 are DFQATT and SNEGSKA (reference sequence).